This TCR beta chain is from a study of T-cell memory formation after mild COVID-19. Study-level results: CD4+ contracting clones were mainly CM and EM; CD8+ ones, EMRA.

This clonotype was counted at least ten times. What it binds is not known. CDR1 SGHTA and CDR2 FQGNSA come from the germline V gene. This CDR3 spans 13 amino acids. With 5 bases removed from V and 0 bases from J, the gap between germline ends came to 7 bases. TCRdb reprocessed the 5' RACE reads via MiXCR and lists one record per CDR3 protein. The sample lists about 300,000 distinct CDR3 sequences; approximately 20% were seen once. The V call is TRBV7-2, the J call TRBJ2-5; D is possibly TRBD1 (6 bases). The material sequenced was PBMCs or a T cell subset sorted from them (not recorded which). The receptor was isolated from a man younger than 30 who had mild COVID-19 (a few samples of this study predate the infection). Cell type and time point are not known. CDR3 coding DNA: TGTGCCAGCAGCCGACAGGACCAAGAGACCCAGTACTTC. It codes for CASSRQDQETQYF. The variable domain in full, completed from reference TRBV7-2 and TRBJ2-5, reads GAGVSQSPSNKVTEKGKDVELRCDPISGHTALYWYRQSLGQGLEFLIYFQGNSAPDKSGLPSDRFSAERTGGSVSTLTIQRTQQEDSAVYLCASSRQDQETQYFGPGTRLLVL.